This T cell receptor (beta chain) is drawn from a study of blood T cells in healthy people across ages. Details on this clonotype: Its antigen is as yet unknown.

Notes on the study in general: The fall in TCR beta diversity per million T cells was roughly linear with age.

Per germline, CDR1 MGHRA and CDR2 YSYEKL. The CDR3 extends over 14 amino acids. The germline V and J ends were trimmed by 1 base and 11 bases, with 17 bases remaining between them. The people who gave samples were healthy Caucasians from Russia, aged roughly 6 to 100. Drawing of peripheral blood yielded ten milliliters from each donor. Extractions gave at least 5 micrograms of total RNA per sample. The authors ran a second PCR of about 7 to 12 cycles using a sample-barcoded 5' primer and a J-beta primer mix. One entry per CDR3 protein results from TCRdb running MiXCR on the 5' RACE reads. Here the sample spans approximately 940,000 distinct CDR3 sequences, 40% to 60% being singletons.

This chain links TRBV4-1 with TRBJ2-5; a weak D match, TRBD1 (6 bases). Sequenced: blood. This TCR was recovered from a man in his thirties or forties in good health. CDR3 bases: TGCGCCAGCAGCCAAGCTCAGGGGTTTGGGGAGCAGTACTTC. Translation gives CASSQAQGFGEQYF.